The clone carrying this TCR beta chain has ten or more counts. Its target is unknown. The CDR3 runs to 14 residues. Trimming left V 3 bases short and J 1 base short, with 7 bases between. Germline loops: CDR1 SNHLY, CDR2 FYNNEI. Arm-PCR of CDR3 regions with iRepertoire HTBI primers generated TCR beta libraries. TCRdb re-analysed the multiplex PCR reads in MiXCR, keeping a single row per CDR3 protein. Among 350,000 to 450,000 distinct CDR3 sequences, 16% were seen once, and the ten largest hold approximately 30%. Time point in this sample: newly diagnosed GD, antithyroid drugs for less than 3 months. The TCR library used RNA extracted from PBMCs. Each of the patients was recruited from an endocrinology department situated in Xi'an, China. EDTA tubes received about 9.2 milliliters of collected peripheral blood. This record comes from a study of regulatory T cells in long-lasting Graves disease. Overall study findings and caveats: Persistent patients had a count of shared public clonotypes (2,741) that exceeded that of new patients (approximately 920). Investigators studied peripheral blood only, not thyroid tissue.

This same sample was also taken into another study, of T cells in Graves' hyperthyroidism and ophthalmopathy.

This chain joins TRBV2 and TRBJ1-3; tentatively, D is TRBD1 (5 bases). Material: peripheral blood mononuclear cells (PBMCs), obtained at new diagnosis, from a patient treated with antithyroid drugs. This receptor was taken from a man aged 40-49 years with Graves disease. The CDR3 sequence: CASSDQGSGNTIYF. DNA for the CDR3: TGTGCCAGCAGTGACCAGGGTTCTGGAAACACCATATATTTT.